This T cell receptor (beta chain) came from a study of post-analysis software for immune sequencing data. Across the study: Relapsing-remitting, secondary progressive and progressive-relapsing forms made up the multiple sclerosis disease courses. Study-wide results and caveats: About five TRBV segments were more frequent in patients than controls; TRBV5-6, TRBV5-1 and TRBV20-1 belonged to this group. The normalized Chao1 diversity of multiple sclerosis patients was significantly lower than that of controls. Same-batch preparations were strongly co-clustered by F measure.

Unique molecular identifiers were present in the TCR beta cDNA libraries. TCRdb reprocessed the PCR reads via MiXCR and lists one record per CDR3 protein. The table includes approximately 730,000 distinct CDR3 sequences, 46% detected once. The CDR3 has 15 amino acids. V gave up 6 bases and J gave up 0 bases; unmatched junction bases: 7. CDR1 SGHVS and CDR2 FQNEAQ come from the germline V gene. As to this clonotype: The target antigen is unknown.

V usage is TRBV7-8 and J usage is TRBJ1-2; TRBD1 matches at 7 bases. This receptor was taken from a girl between 5 and 17 years old with multiple sclerosis. Sample: blood. The CDR3 DNA follows: TGTGCCAGCAGTCAAGACAGGGTCCCTAACTATGGCTACACCTTC. Translated, it gives CASSQDRVPNYGYTF.